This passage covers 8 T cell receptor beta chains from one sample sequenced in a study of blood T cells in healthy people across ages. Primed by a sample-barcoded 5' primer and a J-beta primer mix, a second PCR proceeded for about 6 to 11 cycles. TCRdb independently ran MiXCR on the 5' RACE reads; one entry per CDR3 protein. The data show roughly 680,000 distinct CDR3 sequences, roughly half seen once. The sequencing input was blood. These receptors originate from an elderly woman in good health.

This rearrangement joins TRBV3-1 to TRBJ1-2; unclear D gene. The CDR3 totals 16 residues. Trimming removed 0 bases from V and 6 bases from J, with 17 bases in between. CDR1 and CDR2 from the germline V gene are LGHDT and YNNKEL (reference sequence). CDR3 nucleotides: TGTGCCAGCAGCCAAGATTCTTTAGGTTTCCCTGATGGCTACACCTTC. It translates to CASSQDSLGFPDGYTF.

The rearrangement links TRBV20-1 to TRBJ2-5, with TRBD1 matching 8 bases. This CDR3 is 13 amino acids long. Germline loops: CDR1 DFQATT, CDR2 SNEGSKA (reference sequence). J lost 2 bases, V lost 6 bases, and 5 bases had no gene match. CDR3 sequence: CSAQGQGQETQYF. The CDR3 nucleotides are TGCAGTGCCCAAGGACAGGGACAAGAGACCCAGTACTTC.

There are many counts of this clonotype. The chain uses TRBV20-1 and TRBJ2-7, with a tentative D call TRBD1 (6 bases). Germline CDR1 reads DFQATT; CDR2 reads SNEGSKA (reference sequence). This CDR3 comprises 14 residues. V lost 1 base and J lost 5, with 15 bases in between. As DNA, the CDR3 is TGCAGTGCTAGAGTTTGGCAGGGGAGCAACGAGCAGTACTTC. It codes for CSARVWQGSNEQYF.

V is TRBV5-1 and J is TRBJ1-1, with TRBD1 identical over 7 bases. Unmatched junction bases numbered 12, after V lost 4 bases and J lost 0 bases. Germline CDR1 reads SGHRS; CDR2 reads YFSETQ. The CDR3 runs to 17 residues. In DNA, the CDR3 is TGCGCCAGCAGCCCAAGTATAAGGGACAGCCTGAACACTGAAGCTTTCTTT. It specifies CASSPSIRDSLNTEAFF. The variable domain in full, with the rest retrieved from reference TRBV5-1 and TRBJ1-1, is KAGVTQTPRYLIKTRGQQVTLSCSPISGHRSVSWYQQTPGQGLQFLFEYFSETQRNKGNFPGRFSGRQFSNSRSEMNVSTLELGDSALYLCASSPSIRDSLNTEAFFGQGTRLTVV.

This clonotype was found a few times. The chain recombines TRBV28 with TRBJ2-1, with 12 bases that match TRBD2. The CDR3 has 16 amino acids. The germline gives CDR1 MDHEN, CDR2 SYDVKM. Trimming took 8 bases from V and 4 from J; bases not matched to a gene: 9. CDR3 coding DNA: TGTGCCAGCTTCGCTAGCGGGGGGGGACTGTACAATGAGCAGTTCTTC. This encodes CASFASGGGLYNEQFF. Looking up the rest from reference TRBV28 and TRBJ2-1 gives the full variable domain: DVKVTQSSRYLVKRTGEKVFLECVQDMDHENMFWYRQDPGLGLRLIYFSYDVKMKEKGDIPEGYSVSREKKERFSLILESASTNQTSMYLCASFASGGGLYNEQFFGPGTRLTVL.

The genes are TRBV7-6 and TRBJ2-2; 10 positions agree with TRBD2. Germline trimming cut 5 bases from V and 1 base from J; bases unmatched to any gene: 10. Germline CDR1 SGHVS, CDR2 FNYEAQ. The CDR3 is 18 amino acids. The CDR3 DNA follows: TGTGCCAGCAGCCCAGGGGCTAGCGGGGGTCGGAACACCGGGGAGCTGTTTTTT. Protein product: CASSPGASGGRNTGELFF.

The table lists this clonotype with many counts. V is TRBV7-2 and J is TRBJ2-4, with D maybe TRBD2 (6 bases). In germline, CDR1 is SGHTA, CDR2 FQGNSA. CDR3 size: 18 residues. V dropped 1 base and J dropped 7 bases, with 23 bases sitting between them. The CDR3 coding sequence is TGTGCCAGCAGCTTAGTAGGAGGGGTTGACGGCCGACGGAACATTCAGTACTTC. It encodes CASSLVGGVDGRRNIQYF.

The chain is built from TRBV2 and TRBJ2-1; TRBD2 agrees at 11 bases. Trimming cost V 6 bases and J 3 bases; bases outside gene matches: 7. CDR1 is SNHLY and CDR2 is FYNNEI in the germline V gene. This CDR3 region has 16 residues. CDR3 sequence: CASRQTSGAVYNEQFF. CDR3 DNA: TGTGCCAGCAGGCAGACTAGCGGGGCGGTCTACAATGAGCAGTTCTTC. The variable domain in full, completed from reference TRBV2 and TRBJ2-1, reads EPEVTQTPSHQVTQMGQEVILRCVPISNHLYFYWYRQILGQKVEFLVSFYNNEISEKSEIFDDQFSVERPDGSNFTLKIRSTKLEDSAMYFCASRQTSGAVYNEQFFGPGTRLTVL.